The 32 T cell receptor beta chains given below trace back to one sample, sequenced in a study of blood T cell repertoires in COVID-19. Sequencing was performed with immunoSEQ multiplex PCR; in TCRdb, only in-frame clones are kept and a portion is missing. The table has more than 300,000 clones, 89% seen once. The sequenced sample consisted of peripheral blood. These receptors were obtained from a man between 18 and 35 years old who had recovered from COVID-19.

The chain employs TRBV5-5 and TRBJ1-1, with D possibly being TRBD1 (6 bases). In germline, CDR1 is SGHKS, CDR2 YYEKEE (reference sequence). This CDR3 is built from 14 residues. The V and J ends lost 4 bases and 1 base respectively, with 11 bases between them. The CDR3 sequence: CASSLRQANTEAFF. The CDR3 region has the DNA TGTGCCAGCAGCCTTCGACAGGCGAACACTGAAGCTTTCTTT.

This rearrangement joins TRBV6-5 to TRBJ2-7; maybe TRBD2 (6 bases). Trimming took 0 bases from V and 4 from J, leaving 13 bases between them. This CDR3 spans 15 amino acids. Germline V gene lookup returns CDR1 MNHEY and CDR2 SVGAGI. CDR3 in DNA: TGTGCCAGCAGTTACTCGAGTAGCGGCGCGTACGAGCAGTACTTC. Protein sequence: CASSYSSSGAYEQYF.

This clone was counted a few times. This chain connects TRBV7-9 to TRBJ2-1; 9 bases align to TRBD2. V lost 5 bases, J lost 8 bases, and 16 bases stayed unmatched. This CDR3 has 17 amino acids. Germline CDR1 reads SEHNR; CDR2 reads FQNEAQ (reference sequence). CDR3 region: CASSRYQVSGSPDEQFF. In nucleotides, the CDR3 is TGTGCCAGCAGCCGGTATCAGGTTAGCGGGAGTCCCGATGAGCAGTTCTTC.

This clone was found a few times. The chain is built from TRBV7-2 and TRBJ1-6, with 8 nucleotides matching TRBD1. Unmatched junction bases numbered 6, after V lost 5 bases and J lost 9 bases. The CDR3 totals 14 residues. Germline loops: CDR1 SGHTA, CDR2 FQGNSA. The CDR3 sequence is CASSPDRGRSPLHF. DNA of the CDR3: TGTGCCAGCAGCCCCGACAGGGGCCGTTCACCCCTCCACTTT.

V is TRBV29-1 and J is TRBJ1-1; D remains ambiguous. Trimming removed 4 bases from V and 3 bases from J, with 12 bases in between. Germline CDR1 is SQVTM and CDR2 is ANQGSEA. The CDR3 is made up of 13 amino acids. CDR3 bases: TGCAGCGTTGGAAACAGAGGGTACACTGAAGCTTTCTTT. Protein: CSVGNRGYTEAFF.

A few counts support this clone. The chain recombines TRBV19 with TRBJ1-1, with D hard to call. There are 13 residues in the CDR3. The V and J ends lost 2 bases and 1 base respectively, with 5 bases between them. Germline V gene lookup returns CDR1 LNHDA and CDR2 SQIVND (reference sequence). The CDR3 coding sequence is TGTGCCAGTAGTATACACGGGAACACTGAAGCTTTCTTT. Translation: CASSIHGNTEAFF.

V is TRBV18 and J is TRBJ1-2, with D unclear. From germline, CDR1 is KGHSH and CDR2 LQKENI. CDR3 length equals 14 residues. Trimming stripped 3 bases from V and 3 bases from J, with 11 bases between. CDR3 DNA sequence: TGTGCCAGCTCACCGGCGAAGGGAGACTATGGCTACACCTTC. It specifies CASSPAKGDYGYTF.

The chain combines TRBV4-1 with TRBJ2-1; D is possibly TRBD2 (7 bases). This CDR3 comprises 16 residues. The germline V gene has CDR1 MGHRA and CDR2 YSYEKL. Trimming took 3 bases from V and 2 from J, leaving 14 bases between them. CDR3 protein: CASSQDQGTTYNEQFF. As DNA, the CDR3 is TGCGCCAGCAGCCAGGATCAGGGGACTACCTACAATGAGCAGTTCTTC.

Written as DNA, the CDR3 is TGTGCCAGTAGTCTTCGGGGACAGGGGGCTCTAAGGGGCACTGAAGCTTTCTTT. It specifies CASSLRGQGALRGTEAFF. This chain connects TRBV19 to TRBJ1-1; 12 bases fit TRBD1. Germline lookup yields CDR1 LNHDA and CDR2 SQIVND (reference sequence). The CDR3 spans 18 residues. V dropped 5 bases and J dropped 4; count of bases not matched to a gene: 14.

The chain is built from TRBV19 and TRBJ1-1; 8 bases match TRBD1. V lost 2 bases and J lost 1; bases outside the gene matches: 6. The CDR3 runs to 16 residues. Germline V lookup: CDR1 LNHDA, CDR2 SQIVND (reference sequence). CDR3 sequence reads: CASSIIAQGANTEAFF. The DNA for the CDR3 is TGTGCCAGTAGTATAATTGCGCAGGGGGCGAACACTGAAGCTTTCTTT.

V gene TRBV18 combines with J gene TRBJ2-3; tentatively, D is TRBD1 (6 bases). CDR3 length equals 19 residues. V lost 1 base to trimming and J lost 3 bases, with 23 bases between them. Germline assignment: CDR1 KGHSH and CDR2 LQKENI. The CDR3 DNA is TGTGCCAGCTCACCACTACAAAAACAAACCGGGACACGAACAGATACGCAGTATTTT. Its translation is CASSPLQKQTGTRTDTQYF.

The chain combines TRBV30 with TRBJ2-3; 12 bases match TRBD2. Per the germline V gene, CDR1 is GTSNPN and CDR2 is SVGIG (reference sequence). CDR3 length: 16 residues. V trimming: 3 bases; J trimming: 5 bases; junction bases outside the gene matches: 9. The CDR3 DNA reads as TGTGCCTGGAGCCTGGGACTAGCGGGCCGGGGAGATACGCAGTATTTT. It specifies CAWSLGLAGRGDTQYF.

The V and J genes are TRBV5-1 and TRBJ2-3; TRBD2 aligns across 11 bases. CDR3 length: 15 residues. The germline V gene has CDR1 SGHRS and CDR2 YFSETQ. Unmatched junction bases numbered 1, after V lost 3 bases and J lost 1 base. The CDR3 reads CASSSGLAGTDTQYF. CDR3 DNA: TGCGCCAGCAGCTCGGGACTAGCGGGCACAGATACGCAGTATTTT.

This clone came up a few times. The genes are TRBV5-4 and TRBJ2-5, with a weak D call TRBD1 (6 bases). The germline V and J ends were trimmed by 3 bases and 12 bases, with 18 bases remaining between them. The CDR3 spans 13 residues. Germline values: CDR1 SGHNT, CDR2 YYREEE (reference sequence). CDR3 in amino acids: CASSSLGVAGEYF. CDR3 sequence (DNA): TGTGCCAGCAGCTCGTTAGGGGTGGCAGGGGAGTACTTC.

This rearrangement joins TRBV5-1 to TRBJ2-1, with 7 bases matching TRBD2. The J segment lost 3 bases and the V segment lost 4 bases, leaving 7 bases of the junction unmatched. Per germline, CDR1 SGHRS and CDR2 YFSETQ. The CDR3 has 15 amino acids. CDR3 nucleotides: TGCGCCAGCAGCCTTGGTACGGGAGGCTACAATGAGCAGTTCTTC. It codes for CASSLGTGGYNEQFF.

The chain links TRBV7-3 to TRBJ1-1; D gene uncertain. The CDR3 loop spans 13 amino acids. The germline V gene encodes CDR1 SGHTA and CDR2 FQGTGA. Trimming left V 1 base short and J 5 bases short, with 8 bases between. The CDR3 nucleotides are TGTGCCAGCAGCTTAATGGAGGAGACTGAAGCTTTCTTT. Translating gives CASSLMEETEAFF.

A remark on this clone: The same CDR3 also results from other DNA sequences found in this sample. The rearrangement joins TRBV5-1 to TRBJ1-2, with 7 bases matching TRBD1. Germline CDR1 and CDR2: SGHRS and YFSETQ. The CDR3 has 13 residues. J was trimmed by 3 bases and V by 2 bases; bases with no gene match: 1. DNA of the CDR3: TGCGCCAGCAGCTTAACAGGGGACTATGGCTACACCTTC. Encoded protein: CASSLTGDYGYTF.

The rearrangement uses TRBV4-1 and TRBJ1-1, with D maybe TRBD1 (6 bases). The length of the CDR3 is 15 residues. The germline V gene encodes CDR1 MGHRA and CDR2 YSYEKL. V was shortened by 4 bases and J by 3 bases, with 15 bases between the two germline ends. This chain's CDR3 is CASSPTTRGYTEAFF. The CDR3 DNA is TGCGCCAGCAGCCCCACCACCAGGGGATACACTGAAGCTTTCTTT.

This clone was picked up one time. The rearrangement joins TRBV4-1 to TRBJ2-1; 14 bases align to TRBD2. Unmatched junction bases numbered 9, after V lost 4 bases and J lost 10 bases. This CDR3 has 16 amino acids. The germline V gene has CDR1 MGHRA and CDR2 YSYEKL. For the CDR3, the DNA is TGCGCCAGCAGCCCCACCGGGACTAGCGGGAGTTCGGAGCAGTTCTTC. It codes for CASSPTGTSGSSEQFF.

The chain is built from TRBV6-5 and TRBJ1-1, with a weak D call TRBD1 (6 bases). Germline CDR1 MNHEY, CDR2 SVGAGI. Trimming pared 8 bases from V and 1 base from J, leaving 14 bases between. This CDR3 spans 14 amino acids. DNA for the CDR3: TGTGCCAGCGGATCACAGGGAACGAACACTGAAGCTTTCTTT. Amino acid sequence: CASGSQGTNTEAFF.

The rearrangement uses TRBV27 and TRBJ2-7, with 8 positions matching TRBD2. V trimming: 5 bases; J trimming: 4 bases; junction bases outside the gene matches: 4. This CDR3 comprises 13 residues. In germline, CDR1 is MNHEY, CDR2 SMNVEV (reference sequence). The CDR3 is CASSPGLVYEQYF. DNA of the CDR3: TGTGCCAGCAGTCCGGGACTAGTGTACGAGCAGTACTTC.

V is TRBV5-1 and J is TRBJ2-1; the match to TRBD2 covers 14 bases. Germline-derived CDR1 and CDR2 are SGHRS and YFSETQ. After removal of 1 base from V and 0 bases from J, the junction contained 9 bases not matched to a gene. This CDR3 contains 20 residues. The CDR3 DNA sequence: TGCGCCAGCAGCTTGCGAGGGACTAGCGGGAGTACGAGCTCCTACAATGAGCAGTTCTTC. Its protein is CASSLRGTSGSTSSYNEQFF.

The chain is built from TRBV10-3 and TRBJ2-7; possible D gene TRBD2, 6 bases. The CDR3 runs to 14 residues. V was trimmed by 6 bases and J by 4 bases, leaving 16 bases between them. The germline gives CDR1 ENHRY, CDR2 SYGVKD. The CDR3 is CAISGGRGAYEQYF. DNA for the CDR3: TGTGCCATCAGCGGGGGAAGGGGTGCGTACGAGCAGTACTTC.

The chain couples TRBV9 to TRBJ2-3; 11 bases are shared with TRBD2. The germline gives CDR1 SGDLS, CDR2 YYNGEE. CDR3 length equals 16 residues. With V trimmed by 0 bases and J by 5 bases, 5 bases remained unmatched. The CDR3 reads CASSVGIAGGLDTQYF. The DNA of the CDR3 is TGTGCCAGCAGCGTAGGAATAGCGGGGGGGTTAGATACGCAGTATTTT.

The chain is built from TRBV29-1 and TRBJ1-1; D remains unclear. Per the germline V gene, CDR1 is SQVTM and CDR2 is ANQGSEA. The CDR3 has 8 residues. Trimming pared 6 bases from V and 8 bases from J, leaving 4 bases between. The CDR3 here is CSVREAFF. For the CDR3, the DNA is TGCAGCGTGCGGGAAGCTTTCTTT.

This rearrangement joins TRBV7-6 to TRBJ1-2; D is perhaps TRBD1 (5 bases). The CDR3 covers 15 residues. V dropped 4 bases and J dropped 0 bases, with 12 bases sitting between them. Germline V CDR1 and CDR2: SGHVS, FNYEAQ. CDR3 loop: CASSSTGFSNYGYTF. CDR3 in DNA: TGTGCCAGCAGCTCCACAGGCTTTTCTAACTATGGCTACACCTTC.

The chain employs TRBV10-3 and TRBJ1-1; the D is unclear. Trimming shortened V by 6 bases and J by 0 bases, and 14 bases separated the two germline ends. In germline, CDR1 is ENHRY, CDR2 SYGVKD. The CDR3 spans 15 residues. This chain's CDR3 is CAISDSRRLNTEAFF. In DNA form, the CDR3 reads TGTGCCATCAGCGACTCCCGACGGCTGAACACTGAAGCTTTCTTT.

The CDR3 DNA follows: TGTGCCAGCCTGTTTGGGACTCAGTCCTACAATGAGCAGTTCTTC. Amino acids: CASLFGTQSYNEQFF. The chain links TRBV5-5 to TRBJ2-1; TRBD2 might be the D (6 bases). Per germline, CDR1 SGHKS and CDR2 YYEKEE (reference sequence). V was clipped by 7 bases and J by 1 base, with 15 bases between them. The CDR3 is made up of 15 amino acids.

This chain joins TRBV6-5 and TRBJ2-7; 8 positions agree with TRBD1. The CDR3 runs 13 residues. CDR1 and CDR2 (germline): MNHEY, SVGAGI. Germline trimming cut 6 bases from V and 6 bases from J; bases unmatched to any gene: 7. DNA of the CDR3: TGTGCCAGCAGCCCGGACAGGGCTCGCGAGCAGTACTTC. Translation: CASSPDRAREQYF.

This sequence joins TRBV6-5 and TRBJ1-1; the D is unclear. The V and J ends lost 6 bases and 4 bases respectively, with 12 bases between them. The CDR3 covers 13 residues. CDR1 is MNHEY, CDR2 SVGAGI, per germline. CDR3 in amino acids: CASSRGYGTEAFF. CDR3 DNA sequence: TGTGCCAGCAGCCGCGGGTACGGCACTGAAGCTTTCTTT.

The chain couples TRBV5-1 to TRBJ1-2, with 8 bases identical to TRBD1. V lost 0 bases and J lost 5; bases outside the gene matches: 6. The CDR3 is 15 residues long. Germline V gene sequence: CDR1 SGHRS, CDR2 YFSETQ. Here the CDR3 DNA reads TGCGCCAGCAGCTTGGAGACAGGGGTGGGATATGGCTACACCTTC. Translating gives CASSLETGVGYGYTF.

The CDR3 coding sequence is TGTGCCAGCAGTGATGGGGGCCCTCATAATTCACCCCTCCACTTT. Residues: CASSDGGPHNSPLHF. J is TRBJ1-6 and V is TRBV2; the D gene is possibly TRBD1 (6 bases). Germline values: CDR1 SNHLY, CDR2 FYNNEI. V lost 3 bases to trimming and J lost 5 bases, with 11 bases between them. The CDR3 sequence is 15 residues long. Drawing the rest from reference TRBV2 and TRBJ1-6, the complete variable domain is EPEVTQTPSHQVTQMGQEVILRCVPISNHLYFYWYRQILGQKVEFLVSFYNNEISEKSEIFDDQFSVERPDGSNFTLKIRSTKLEDSAMYFCASSDGGPHNSPLHFGNGTRLTVT.